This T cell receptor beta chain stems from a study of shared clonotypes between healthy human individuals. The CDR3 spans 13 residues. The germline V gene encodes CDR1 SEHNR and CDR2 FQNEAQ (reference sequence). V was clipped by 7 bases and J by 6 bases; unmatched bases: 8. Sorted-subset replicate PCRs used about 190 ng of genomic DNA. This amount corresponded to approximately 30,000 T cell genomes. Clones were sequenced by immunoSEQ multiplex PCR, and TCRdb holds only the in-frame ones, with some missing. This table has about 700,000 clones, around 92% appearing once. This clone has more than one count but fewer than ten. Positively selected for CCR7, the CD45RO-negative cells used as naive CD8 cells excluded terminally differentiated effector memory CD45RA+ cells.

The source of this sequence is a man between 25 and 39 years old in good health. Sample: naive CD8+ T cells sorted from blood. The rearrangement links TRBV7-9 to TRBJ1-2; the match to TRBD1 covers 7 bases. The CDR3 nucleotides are TGTGCCAGCACCGAGAAGGGGACAGATGGCTACACCTTC. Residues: CASTEKGTDGYTF.